One and the same sample provided the 3 T cell receptor beta chains below, sequenced in a study of blood T cell repertoires in COVID-19. Sequenced by immunoSEQ multiplex PCR; TCRdb stores in-frame clones only, minus some. The sample contains about 240,000 clones, roughly 89% of which appear only once. The sample comprised PBMCs or T cells enriched from blood (not recorded which). Receptors originate from a woman between 25 and 40 years old who had recovered from COVID-19.

The V call is TRBV28, the J call TRBJ1-3; possibly TRBD1 for D (6 bases). The length of the CDR3 is 17 residues. CDR1 is MDHEN and CDR2 is SYDVKM in the germline V gene. Trimming cost V 5 bases and J 0 bases, with 17 bases left between them. The CDR3 bases are TGTGCCAGCAGTCCCTGGGGGCAGTCCCGCTCTGGAAACACCATATATTTT. Translation gives CASSPWGQSRSGNTIYF. Variable domain in full (rest from reference TRBV28 and TRBJ1-3): DVKVTQSSRYLVKRTGEKVFLECVQDMDHENMFWYRQDPGLGLRLIYFSYDVKMKEKGDIPEGYSVSREKKERFSLILESASTNQTSMYLCASSPWGQSRSGNTIYFGEGSWLTVV.

The chain employs TRBV24-1 and TRBJ1-5, with no clear D. Germline lookup yields CDR1 KGHDR and CDR2 SFDVKD. Between the trimmed V and J ends, which lost 1 base and 6 bases, there was a span of 3 bases. The CDR3 spans 12 residues. In DNA, the CDR3 is TGTGCCACCAGTGATTTCGGTCAGCCCCAGCATTTT. This gives the protein CATSDFGQPQHF.

This clone was seen just once. This chain uses TRBV11-3 with TRBJ2-5; 9 bases match TRBD2. The CDR3 runs to 16 residues. Germline V gene data show CDR1 as SGHNT and CDR2 as YENEEA. The trim removed 0 bases at V and 4 bases at J, leaving 6 bases unmatched. The CDR3 sequence is CASSLEGGRASETQYF. CDR3 in DNA: TGTGCCAGCAGCTTAGAAGGCGGGAGGGCCTCAGAGACCCAGTACTTC.